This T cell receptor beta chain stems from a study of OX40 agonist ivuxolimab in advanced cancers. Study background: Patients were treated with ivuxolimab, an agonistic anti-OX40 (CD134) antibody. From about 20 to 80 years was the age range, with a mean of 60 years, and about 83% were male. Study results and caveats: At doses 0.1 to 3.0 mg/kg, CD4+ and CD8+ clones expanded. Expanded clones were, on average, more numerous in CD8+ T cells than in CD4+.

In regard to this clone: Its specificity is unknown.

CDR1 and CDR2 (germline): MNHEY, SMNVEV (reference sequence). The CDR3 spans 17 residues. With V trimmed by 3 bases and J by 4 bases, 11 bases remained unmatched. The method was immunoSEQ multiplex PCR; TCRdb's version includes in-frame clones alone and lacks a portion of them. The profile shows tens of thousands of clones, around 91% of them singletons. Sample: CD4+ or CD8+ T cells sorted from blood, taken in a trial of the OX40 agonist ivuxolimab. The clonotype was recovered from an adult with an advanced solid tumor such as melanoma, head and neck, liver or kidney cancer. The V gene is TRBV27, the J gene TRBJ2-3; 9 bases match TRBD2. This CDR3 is CASSLMFGGRVADTQYF. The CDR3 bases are TGTGCCAGCAGTTTGATGTTTGGCGGGAGGGTTGCAGATACGCAGTATTTT.